The 11 T cell receptor beta chains below were found in one sample sequenced in a study of T cells after yellow fever vaccination. TCRdb processed the 5' RACE reads anew with MiXCR; each CDR3 protein has one entry. This table has hundreds of thousands of distinct CDR3 sequences, over 5% appearing once. Sequences were derived from PBMCs, sampled 5 days after the yellow fever booster vaccination. The receptor set was obtained from a man aged 25-45 years who received the YFV17D yellow fever vaccine.

V is TRBV7-9 and J is TRBJ1-1, with unresolved D. The CDR3 length is 13 residues. V lost 3 bases, J lost 6 bases, and 11 bases lay in between. Germline CDR1 is SEHNR and CDR2 is FQNEAQ (reference sequence). The CDR3 DNA reads as TGTGCCAGCAGCTTGACCCGCGACGCTGAAGCTTTCTTT. Translated, it gives CASSLTRDAEAFF.

This clonotype came up a few times. The chain has TRBV19 and TRBJ2-7; D could derive from TRBD1 or TRBD2 (6 bases each). There are 14 residues in the CDR3. The ends were cut back, 5 bases at V and 4 bases at J, with 15 bases in the middle. Per germline, CDR1 LNHDA and CDR2 SQIVND (reference sequence). CDR3 DNA sequence: TGTGCCAGTAGTGAAAGCGGAGGGGGTTACGAGCAGTACTTC. Its translation is CASSESGGGYEQYF.

This rearrangement joins TRBV19 to TRBJ2-7, with 8 bases that match TRBD2. With V trimmed by 10 bases and J by 4 bases, 9 bases remained unmatched. The V gene's germline CDR1 is LNHDA and CDR2 SQIVND (reference sequence). CDR3 length: 13 residues. Here the CDR3 reads CATAREGLYEQYF. CDR3 coding DNA: TGTGCCACCGCCCGGGAGGGTTTGTACGAGCAGTACTTC.

Only one count was recorded for this clonotype. The CDR3 carries no conserved terminal phenylalanine or tryptophan, so it likely arises from a read error. J is TRBJ2-1 and V is TRBV4-3, with 9 bases that match TRBD2. The ends lost 2 bases at V and 6 bases at J; junction bases unmatched: 8. Germline lookup yields CDR1 LGHNA and CDR2 YSLEER. The CDR3 totals 16 residues. In nucleotides, the CDR3 is TGCGCCAGCAGCCAAATAGCGGGAGTCGGAGTCAATGAGCAGTTCCTC. It yields the protein CASSQIAGVGVNEQFL.

Of note for this clonotype: The junction shows a germline mismatch at one end, possibly a read error. The rearrangement uses TRBV3-1 and TRBJ1-5, with D unresolved. Germline V gene lookup returns CDR1 LGHDT and CDR2 YNNKEL (reference sequence). This CDR3 region has 15 residues. CDR3 sequence: CATSQDPNSNQPQHF. The CDR3 DNA sequence: TGTGCCACCAGCCAAGATCCCAATAGCAATCAGCCCCAGCATTTT.

This clonotype was counted many times. The CDR3 spells CSVESDQETQYF. CDR3 coding DNA: TGCAGCGTTGAGAGCGACCAAGAGACCCAGTACTTC. The rearrangement uses TRBV29-1 and TRBJ2-5; D unclear. From germline, CDR1 is SQVTM and CDR2 ANQGSEA. This CDR3 has 12 residues. Between the trimmed V and J ends, which lost 3 bases and 0 bases, there was a span of 5 bases.

At least ten counts were recorded for this clonotype. The rearrangement uses TRBV20-1 and TRBJ1-1, with D perhaps TRBD1 (6 bases). The CDR3 consists of 15 residues. The germline V gene has CDR1 DFQATT and CDR2 SNEGSKA (reference sequence). Trimming cost V 6 bases and J 0 bases, with 17 bases left between them. The CDR3 sequence: CSAPRGGGMNTEAFF. CDR3 sequence (DNA): TGCAGTGCGCCCAGGGGAGGGGGAATGAACACTGAAGCTTTCTTT.

This clonotype was seen at least ten times. This chain's CDR3 is CASSQDRTGDTGELFF. CDR3 coding DNA: TGTGCCAGCAGCCAAGATCGGACAGGGGACACCGGGGAGCTGTTTTTT. The chain is built from TRBV14 and TRBJ2-2, with 9 positions matching TRBD1. V shed 0 bases and J 3 bases; nucleotides not matched to a gene: 2. Looked up from germline, CDR1 is SGHDN and CDR2 is FVKESK. The CDR3 consists of 16 residues.

This clonotype has ten or more counts. The rearrangement uses TRBV2 and TRBJ2-1; 9 nucleotides agree with TRBD1. The CDR3 totals 15 residues. Per germline, CDR1 SNHLY and CDR2 FYNNEI. Trimming cost V 1 base and J 2 bases; bases outside gene matches: 0. This CDR3 is CASSEGQGAYNEQFF. The CDR3 DNA reads as TGTGCCAGCAGTGAAGGACAGGGGGCCTACAATGAGCAGTTCTTC.

CDR3 DNA: TGTGCCAGCAGTTGGCGGACAGGGGCTAATGAAAAACTGTTTTTT. It encodes CASSWRTGANEKLFF. The chain combines TRBV12-3 or TRBV12-4 with TRBJ1-4; 9 positions agree with TRBD1. The CDR3 contains 15 residues. J was trimmed by 3 bases and V by 4 bases; bases with no gene match: 3.

On this clonotype: The junction departs from the called germline gene at one end, perhaps through a read error. CDR3 nucleotides: TGTGCCATCAGTGTAGCCATCCCGCGGGAGACCCAGTACTTC. This encodes CAISVAIPRETQYF. The chain uses TRBV25-1 and TRBJ2-5; no clear D gene. The CDR3 has 14 residues. Looked up from germline, CDR1 is MGHDK and CDR2 is SYGVNS.